This TCR beta chain was found in a study of identifying expanded T cells in peripheral blood (dated by TCRdb to between 2018 and 2021). For context, the study as a whole: Separate aliquots of the same genomic DNA pool were sequenced to produce technical replicates, and four replicates were compared in pairs.

General findings and caveats noted by the study authors: The authors expected that biological variance in healthy repertoires might rise further over much longer intervals, such as months to years. Approximately 1.2 differentially abundant clones were flagged by the binomial model between technical replicates, whereas about 16 and 20 were flagged over around two weeks and four weeks, respectively. In all healthy donors, the variance in clone template counts between samples taken about 14 days apart rose significantly as total template count increased. Across all healthy-donor time intervals, the beta-binomial model significantly cut both the number of clones called differentially abundant and the false-positive rate.

The CDR3 has 17 amino acids, counting the end cysteine and phenylalanine. Only the CDR3 part of the read is kept: 51 bases, read in frame from the first base. V loses 2 bases at its end and J loses 1 base; junction bases beyond the gene matches: 8. CDR1 and CDR2, per the germline V gene, are SGHTA and FQGNSA. TCRbeta CDR3 regions were profiled with the immunoSEQ Assay using bias-controlled multiplex PCR amplification of genomic DNA. As for the original processing: The absolute abundance of each unique TCRbeta CDR3 region was quantified after sequences were collapsed and filtered. Differential abundance was tested with a binomial (Fisher-equivalent) model and with a beta-binomial model adding time-dependent variance fitted from healthy donors. Clones with fewer than 5 combined templates were excluded, and clones with Benjamini-Hochberg FDR below 0.01 were called differentially abundant. Beta-binomial variance was modeled as a function of total template count across the two samples using the form v = (b*log(k)+a)^2. TCRdb provides this immuneACCESS table in a form limited to in-frame rearrangements. Some clones are lacking; in checked studies, under half of them reflect an unresolved V gene, and why the rest are absent is not known. V and J calls plus clone size are reproduced from that table; the DNA served to infer D and trimming. A total of approximately 130,000 clones appear in this sample, approximately 88% of them only once. 3.3% of the sample is held by the ten biggest clonotypes.

For this clone: It has no known antigen specificity. Base quality data are lacking; no much larger clone is found one base away.

No immune events, such as infections, were documented for the healthy donors during the collection period. Blood repertoires from healthy donors were used as a training cohort for calibrating time-dependent variance in a beta-binomial model of differential abundance of T-cell clones. The training cohort included around 10 healthy donors, of whom 3 were female and 7 were male. Donor ages ranged from about 29 to 65 years, with an average of 43 years. Whole blood from each healthy donor was obtained from a commercial supplier and was collected at three time points roughly 13 days apart. For immunosequencing, genomic DNA was extracted from whole blood that had not been sorted.

The chain joins TRBV7-2 to TRBJ1-1, with 9 bases aligning to TRBD1. The receptor comes from a person aged 18 to 75 in good health. What was sequenced was blood. The DNA sequence follows: TGTGCCAGCAGCTTAAGGGGACAGGGAGTCCGGAACACTGAAGCTTTCTTT. It translates to CASSLRGQGVRNTEAFF.